This TCR beta chain derives from a study of T cell repertoires in cytomegalovirus infection. Across the study: Shared public TCR beta signatures pointed to both CMV infection and a matching HLA type. Study results and caveats: Ex vivo, HLA-C-restricted CMV-specific TCR beta clonotypes prevailed over the rest of the response. The cumulative frequency of public TCR beta families identified carriers of CMV plus the relevant HLA.

The CDR3 consists of 15 residues. The junction had 6 bases not matched to a gene; V was cut back by 5 bases and J by 0 bases. In germline, CDR1 is LNHNV, CDR2 YYDKDF (reference sequence). This clonotype has a count of ten or more. Its antigen remains unidentified. One entry per CDR3 protein, called by TCRdb with MiXCR from the reads. The repertoire holds roughly 500,000 distinct CDR3 sequences, with approximately 15% as singletons. The TCR comes from a human donor in good health (CMV status not recorded). Some clones in this sample may be carry-over from other donors' samples. This chain joins TRBV15 and TRBJ1-2, with 7 positions matching TRBD1. Sequencing used CD8+ T cells from PBMCs. The CDR3 bases are TGTGCCACCAGCGGGGGGACAGAAGCTAACTATGGCTACACCTTC. Amino acid sequence: CATSGGTEANYGYTF.